The entry that follows covers one T cell receptor (beta chain) sequence. The data belong to a study of technical replicates of blood from four donors. TCRdb's table, derived via immunoSEQ multiplex PCR, lists solely in-frame clones and lacks some. The data show 50,000 to 75,000 clones, with 93% seen just once and around 4.2% held by the top ten. The CDR3 has 15 amino acids. Material for sequencing was PBMCs. This receptor was taken from a human donor in good health. Some clones in this sample may be carry-over from other donors' samples. V and J are TRBV21-1 and TRBJ2-7; TRBD2, the table's D call, was not compared with the DNA. TRBV21-1 is a known pseudogene. The CDR3 sequence is CASSKDGTSYYEQYF. The CDR3, as DNA: TGTGCCAGCAGCAAAGATGGGACTAGCTACTACGAGCAGTACTTC.